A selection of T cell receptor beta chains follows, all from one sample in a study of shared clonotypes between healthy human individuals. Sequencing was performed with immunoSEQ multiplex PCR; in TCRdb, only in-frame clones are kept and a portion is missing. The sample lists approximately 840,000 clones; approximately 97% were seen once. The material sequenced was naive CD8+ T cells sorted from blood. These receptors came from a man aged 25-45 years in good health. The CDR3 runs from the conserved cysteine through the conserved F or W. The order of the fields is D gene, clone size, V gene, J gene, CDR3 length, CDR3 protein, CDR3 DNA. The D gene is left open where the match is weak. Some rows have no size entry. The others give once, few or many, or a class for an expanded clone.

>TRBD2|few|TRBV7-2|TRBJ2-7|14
CASTSGLAGYEQYF
TGTGCCAGCACCTCGGGACTAGCGGGTTATGAGCAGTACTTC
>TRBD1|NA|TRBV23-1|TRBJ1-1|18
CASSQSGDRGGPNTEAFF
TGCGCCAGCAGTCAATCCGGGGACAGGGGGGGACCAAACACTGAAGCTTTCTTT
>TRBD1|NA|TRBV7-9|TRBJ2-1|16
CASSPPRGTGRNEQFF
TGTGCCAGCAGCCCACCGAGGGGGACAGGGCGAAATGAGCAGTTCTTC
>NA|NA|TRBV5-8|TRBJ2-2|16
CASSVSPFANTGELFF
TGTGCCAGCAGCGTATCTCCGTTCGCGAACACCGGGGAGCTGTTTTTT
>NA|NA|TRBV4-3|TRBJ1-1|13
CASSQIEDTEAFF
TGCGCCAGCAGCCAAATAGAAGACACTGAAGCTTTCTTT
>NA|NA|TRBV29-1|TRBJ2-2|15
CSVESGSMNTGELFF
TGCAGCGTTGAATCCGGGAGTATGAACACCGGGGAGCTGTTTTTT
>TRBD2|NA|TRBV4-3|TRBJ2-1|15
CASSQGRGTMNEQFF
TGCGCCAGCAGCCAAGGGAGAGGGACTATGAATGAGCAGTTCTTC
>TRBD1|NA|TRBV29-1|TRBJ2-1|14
CSVNGQGSYNEQFF
TGCAGCGTTAACGGACAGGGTTCATACAATGAGCAGTTCTTC
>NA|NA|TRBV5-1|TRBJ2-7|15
CASSLGQGLYYEQYF
TGCGCCAGCAGCTTGGGGCAGGGGTTGTACTACGAGCAGTACTTC
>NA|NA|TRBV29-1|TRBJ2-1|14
CSATGTDSYNEQFF
TGCAGTGCTACCGGGACCGACTCCTACAATGAGCAGTTCTTC
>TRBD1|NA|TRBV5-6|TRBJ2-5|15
CASSLRGQGVETQYF
TGTGCCAGCAGCTTGCGGGGCCAGGGGGTAGAGACCCAGTACTTC
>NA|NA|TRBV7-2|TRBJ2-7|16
CASSLMDTGSSYEQYF
TGTGCCAGCAGCTTAATGGACACCGGGAGCTCCTACGAGCAGTACTTC
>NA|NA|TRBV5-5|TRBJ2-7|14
CASSPFVVSYEQYF
TGTGCCAGCAGCCCGTTCGTTGTCTCCTACGAGCAGTACTTC
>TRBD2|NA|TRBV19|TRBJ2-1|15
CASRTLAGGYNEQFF
TGTGCCAGTAGGACCTTAGCGGGAGGGTACAATGAGCAGTTCTTC
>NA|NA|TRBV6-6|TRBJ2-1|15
CASTRPGGSNNEQFF
TGTGCCAGCACTCGACCCGGTGGGTCCAACAATGAGCAGTTCTTC
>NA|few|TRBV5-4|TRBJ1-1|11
CASSLNTEAFF
TGTGCCAGCAGCCTTAACACTGAAGCTTTCTTT
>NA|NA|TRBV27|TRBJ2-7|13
CASSLSVAYEQYF
TGTGCCAGCAGTTTGTCAGTTGCCTACGAGCAGTACTTC
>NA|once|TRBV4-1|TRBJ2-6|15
CASSQVSGASQVLTF
TGCGCCAGCAGCCAAGTATCCGGGGCCTCCCAAGTCCTGACTTTC
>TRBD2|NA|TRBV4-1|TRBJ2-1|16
CASSQAELAEYNEQFF
TGCGCCAGCAGCCAAGCCGAACTAGCGGAGTACAATGAGCAGTTCTTC
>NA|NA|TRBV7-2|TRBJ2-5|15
CASSLGQLIQETQYF
TGTGCCAGCAGCTTAGGCCAGTTGATCCAAGAGACCCAGTACTTC
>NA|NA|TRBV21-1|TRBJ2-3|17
CASSHEQEGANTDTQYF
TGTGCCAGCAGCCACGAGCAGGAGGGGGCTAACACAGATACGCAGTATTTT
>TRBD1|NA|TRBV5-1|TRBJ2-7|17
CASSLEPRQGLTYEQYF
TGCGCCAGCAGCTTGGAACCCCGACAGGGGCTAACCTACGAGCAGTACTTC